This paragraph covers one T cell receptor (beta chain) sequence. Trimming shortened V by 0 bases and J by 0 bases, and 9 bases separated the two germline ends. The CDR3 consists of 16 residues. From germline, CDR1 is SGHRS and CDR2 YFSETQ. This specimen comes from a study of technical replicates of blood from several donors. Sequencing was performed with immunoSEQ multiplex PCR; in TCRdb, only in-frame clones are kept and a portion is missing. The data hold tens of thousands of clones, with 95% to 98% observed a single time. Sequencing input: T cells isolated from PBMCs. The sequence was collected from a human donor in good health. The chain carries TRBV5-1 and TRBJ2-2, with no clear D. The DNA for the CDR3 is TGCGCCAGCAGCTTGGGCTACAGTTCGAACACCGGGGAGCTGTTTTTT. It yields the protein CASSLGYSSNTGELFF.